Listed below are T cell receptor beta chains from one sample, sequenced in a study of vaccination effects on CD4 cells after COVID-19. These receptors are not linked to any known antigen. Clones were read by immunoSEQ multiplex PCR, and TCRdb kept only the in-frame ones, dropping some. The data contain tens of thousands of clones, about four fifths of them singletons. This sample comprised CD4+ T cells from PBMCs cultured with HCoV-NL63 spike peptides, obtained before COVID-19 vaccination. The receptors come from a human donor who received a COVID-19 vaccine. CDR3s leave out the opening cysteine and the closing phenylalanine or tryptophan. D genes are given only for firm matches.

V gene: TRBV24-1; J gene: TRBJ2-5; D gene: .; CDR3 protein: ATSDLGRQETQY
V gene: TRBV24-1; J gene: TRBJ1-2; D gene: .; CDR3 protein: ATSDMSTDGYT
V gene: TRBV5-1; J gene: TRBJ2-2; D gene: .; CDR3 protein: ASSFRGRIEDGELF
V gene: TRBV7-3; J gene: TRBJ1-1; D gene: .; CDR3 protein: ASSLMAGAMHTEAF
V gene: TRBV6-5; J gene: TRBJ1-1; D gene: TRBD1; CDR3 protein: ASQTGSGTEAF
V gene: TRBV28; J gene: TRBJ1-4; D gene: TRBD1; CDR3 protein: ASSSPGQGATNEKLF
V gene: TRBV2; J gene: TRBJ1-5; D gene: .; CDR3 protein: ASSLQSNQPQH
V gene: TRBV18; J gene: TRBJ1-2; D gene: .; CDR3 protein: ASSRVQQEYGYT
V gene: TRBV18; J gene: TRBJ1-2; D gene: TRBD1; CDR3 protein: ASSPDLTGGFYGYT
V gene: TRBV9; J gene: TRBJ1-2; D gene: TRBD1; CDR3 protein: ASSVVDRGYGYT
V gene: TRBV5-1; J gene: TRBJ2-3; D gene: .; CDR3 protein: ASSLGQATDTQY
V gene: TRBV3-1/TRBV3-2; J gene: TRBJ2-5; D gene: TRBD2; CDR3 protein: ASSQLAGVRETQY
V gene: TRBV7-9; J gene: TRBJ1-2; D gene: TRBD1; CDR3 protein: ASSSTGAGGYT
V gene: TRBV10-3; J gene: TRBJ1-1; D gene: TRBD1; CDR3 protein: ATNPGGTEAF
V gene: TRBV5-1; J gene: TRBJ1-1; D gene: TRBD1; CDR3 protein: ASSLAGTGVRGTEAF
V gene: TRBV7-2; J gene: TRBJ1-5; D gene: .; CDR3 protein: ASSNQGHRPQH
V gene: TRBV7-4; J gene: TRBJ1-3; D gene: .; CDR3 protein: AIVSYSGNTIY
V gene: TRBV18; J gene: TRBJ2-3; D gene: .; CDR3 protein: ASSPPHRTDTQY
V gene: TRBV7-9; J gene: TRBJ2-1; D gene: TRBD1; CDR3 protein: ASSPHNGVDRGNEQF
V gene: TRBV10-1; J gene: TRBJ2-2; D gene: .; CDR3 protein: ASSASAGTPSTGELF
V gene: TRBV5-6; J gene: TRBJ2-3; D gene: .; CDR3 protein: ASSFLWGDTQY
V gene: TRBV10-2; J gene: TRBJ1-1; D gene: .; CDR3 protein: ASSFLLGAEAF
V gene: TRBV24-1; J gene: TRBJ2-2; D gene: TRBD1; CDR3 protein: ATSASGTGNTGELF
V gene: TRBV5-1; J gene: TRBJ1-2; D gene: .; CDR3 protein: ASSLEGGASDYGYT
V gene: TRBV18; J gene: TRBJ2-3; D gene: TRBD2; CDR3 protein: ASSLFGGGNTDTQY
V gene: TRBV6-1; J gene: TRBJ1-2; D gene: TRBD1; CDR3 protein: ASSEGGYRGIYGYT
V gene: TRBV5-6; J gene: TRBJ2-4; D gene: TRBD2; CDR3 protein: ASSLGGGAKNIQY
V gene: TRBV19; J gene: TRBJ1-4; D gene: .; CDR3 protein: ASKKDRTNEKLF
V gene: TRBV4-1; J gene: TRBJ1-2; D gene: TRBD1; CDR3 protein: ASSQVTGQGIYGYT
V gene: TRBV10-3; J gene: TRBJ2-5; D gene: TRBD2; CDR3 protein: AISGGTSGGEETQY
V gene: TRBV21-1; J gene: TRBJ1-3; D gene: .; CDR3 protein: ARAPGNSGNTIY
V gene: TRBV12-3/TRBV12-4; J gene: TRBJ2-5; D gene: TRBD1; CDR3 protein: ASTTGVGETQY
V gene: TRBV7-2; J gene: TRBJ2-3; D gene: TRBD2; CDR3 protein: ASSLEVAGWYTQY
V gene: TRBV12-3/TRBV12-4; J gene: TRBJ2-5; D gene: .; CDR3 protein: ASSPGLKTQY
V gene: TRBV7-9; J gene: TRBJ2-2; D gene: .; CDR3 protein: ASSSGILNTGELF
V gene: TRBV7-2; J gene: TRBJ1-1; D gene: TRBD1; CDR3 protein: ASSLSGGGTEAF
V gene: TRBV29-1; J gene: TRBJ1-1; D gene: .; CDR3 protein: SSFSGGSTEAF
V gene: TRBV14; J gene: TRBJ2-2; D gene: .; CDR3 protein: ASSSRARGELF
V gene: TRBV7-2; J gene: TRBJ2-3; D gene: TRBD1; CDR3 protein: ASSQRDRGTDTQY
V gene: TRBV20-1; J gene: TRBJ1-5; D gene: .; CDR3 protein: SASLARRDNQPQH
V gene: TRBV6-6; J gene: TRBJ1-4; D gene: .; CDR3 protein: ASKRDGTTNEKLF
V gene: TRBV4-1; J gene: TRBJ2-3; D gene: .; CDR3 protein: ASSHTIGEVTDTQY
V gene: TRBV5-8; J gene: TRBJ2-3; D gene: .; CDR3 protein: ASSLGTVTDTQY
V gene: TRBV27; J gene: TRBJ2-5; D gene: .; CDR3 protein: ASSWRVQETQY
V gene: TRBV5-1; J gene: TRBJ1-3; D gene: .; CDR3 protein: ASSPGPPGNTIY
V gene: TRBV9; J gene: TRBJ1-1; D gene: .; CDR3 protein: ASSAAGTPNTEAF
V gene: TRBV10-3; J gene: TRBJ2-6; D gene: TRBD1; CDR3 protein: AIRSSGTGISGANVLT
V gene: TRBV9; J gene: TRBJ2-3; D gene: TRBD2; CDR3 protein: ASSVTSGGDTQY
V gene: TRBV19; J gene: TRBJ2-2; D gene: TRBD1; CDR3 protein: ASSWDSTGELF
V gene: TRBV10-3; J gene: TRBJ1-4; D gene: .; CDR3 protein: AIRGASEKLF
V gene: TRBV25-1; J gene: TRBJ2-2; D gene: TRBD1; CDR3 protein: ASSLPGQSTGELF
V gene: TRBV5-5; J gene: TRBJ2-5; D gene: .; CDR3 protein: ASSLRGQETQY
V gene: TRBV3-1/TRBV3-2; J gene: TRBJ1-1; D gene: TRBD1; CDR3 protein: ASSQTGAEAF
V gene: TRBV6-5; J gene: TRBJ1-2; D gene: .; CDR3 protein: ASRAGQNFYGYT
V gene: TRBV28; J gene: TRBJ1-2; D gene: .; CDR3 protein: ASSFSPGAYGYT
V gene: TRBV5-1; J gene: TRBJ2-5; D gene: .; CDR3 protein: ASSSGAGETQY
V gene: TRBV4-3; J gene: TRBJ1-2; D gene: .; CDR3 protein: ASSQVPQNYGYT
V gene: TRBV18; J gene: TRBJ2-2; D gene: .; CDR3 protein: ASSPSRSANTGELF
V gene: TRBV3-1/TRBV3-2; J gene: TRBJ1-2; D gene: .; CDR3 protein: ASSQGAGGYT
V gene: TRBV24-1; J gene: TRBJ1-2; D gene: .; CDR3 protein: ATSREGGLGYT